The T cell receptor beta chain under discussion was sequenced for a study of blood T cell repertoires in COVID-19. Losses at the gene ends were 5 bases for V and 6 bases for J; bases not matched to a gene: 10. CDR3 length equals 15 residues. The V gene's germline CDR1 is LNHNV and CDR2 YYDKDF (reference sequence). Source study methods: Researchers report that nucleated cell counts were estimated from reference gene primer amplification. The table came from immunoSEQ multiplex PCR; TCRdb's copy has only in-frame clones and leaves some out. The V and J calls and clone size come from that table; D and trimming were worked out from the DNA. The sample yields about 260,000 clones, nearly 85% seen once.

The chain combines TRBV15 with TRBJ2-7; 10 positions agree with TRBD2. The clonotype was recovered from a human donor in a cohort sampled during active COVID-19. Sequences were obtained from peripheral blood. In DNA form, the CDR3 reads TGTGCCACCAGCCCAAACCCGGGACTAGCGTTCGAGCAGTACTTC. Its translation: CATSPNPGLAFEQYF.